This T cell receptor (beta chain) originates from a study of T cell responses to AZD1222 COVID-19 vaccine. About the study: Some second doses came at about 4 weeks and others at about 12 weeks; these were pooled. Study results and caveats: Unmutated regions of variants are reportedly targeted by nearly half of spike-specific TCRs. Donor demographics were predominantly white British with a female majority; clonal diversity may be underestimated.

CDR1 is SGHVS and CDR2 is FQNEAQ in the germline V gene. V was cut by 2 bases and J by 0 bases, with 10 bases left in between. This CDR3 is 15 amino acids long. This clone was seen a single time. The antigen remains unidentified. The table came from immunoSEQ multiplex PCR; TCRdb's copy has only in-frame clones and leaves some out. This table has approximately 76,000 clones, 65% to 85% appearing once. This material consisted of peripheral blood, taken on day 0 of AZD1222 vaccination. The rearrangement links TRBV7-8 to TRBJ1-2, with D hard to call. This clonotype was obtained from an adult in good health. This CDR3 is CASSLIPNPNYGYTF. In nucleotides, the CDR3 is TGTGCCAGCAGCTTAATCCCGAACCCTAACTATGGCTACACCTTC. Full variable domain (outside the CDR3, taken from reference TRBV7-8 and TRBJ1-2): GAGVSQSPRYKVAKRGQDVALRCDPISGHVSLFWYQQALGQGPEFLTYFQNEAQLDKSGLPSDRFFAERPEGSVSTLKIQRTQQEDSAVYLCASSLIPNPNYGYTFGSGTRLTVV.